One and the same sample provided the 12 T cell receptor beta chains below, sequenced in a study of OX40 agonist ivuxolimab in advanced cancers. Profiled with immunoSEQ multiplex PCR; TCRdb holds only in-frame clones, not every one. The sample yields 78,000 or so clones, 88% seen once. Sequenced here: CD4+ or CD8+ T cells sorted from blood, sampled in a trial of the OX40 agonist ivuxolimab. Receptors were obtained from an adult with an advanced solid tumor such as melanoma, head and neck, liver or kidney cancer.

The rearrangement uses TRBV6-6 and TRBJ1-5, with D possibly being TRBD1 (5 bases). CDR3 length: 13 residues. Germline lookup yields CDR1 MNHNY and CDR2 SVGAGI (reference sequence). The V end was cut by 10 bases, the J end by 7 bases, with 17 bases between. The CDR3 DNA sequence: TGTGCCACCCCGGGGGGAGTCGGGCAGCCCCAGCATTTT. Its translation is CATPGGVGQPQHF.

The rearrangement joins TRBV28 to TRBJ2-1; D possibly corresponds to TRBD2 (7 bases). Germline CDR1 is MDHEN and CDR2 is SYDVKM. V was clipped by 4 bases and J by 3 bases, with 13 bases between them. The CDR3 sequence is 15 residues long. The DNA for the CDR3 is TGTGCCAGCAGTTCAACAGGGAGGGACTACAATGAGCAGTTCTTC. Translation: CASSSTGRDYNEQFF.

The chain joins TRBV2 to TRBJ1-4; no clear D. CDR1 is SNHLY and CDR2 is FYNNEI in the germline V gene. CDR3 length: 14 amino acids. V dropped 6 bases and J dropped 0 bases, with 8 bases sitting between them. CDR3 in amino acids: CASSKGATNEKLFF. The CDR3 coding sequence is TGTGCCAGCAGCAAGGGAGCAACTAATGAAAAACTGTTTTTT.

This clone was observed once. The chain uses TRBV11-2 and TRBJ1-2; TRBD1 matches at 7 bases. In germline, CDR1 is SGHAT, CDR2 FQNNGV. CDR3 length: 14 residues. With V trimmed by 3 bases and J by 4 bases, 5 bases remained unmatched. CDR3 residues: CASSFGTEVYGYTF. CDR3 coding DNA: TGTGCCAGCAGCTTTGGGACAGAGGTCTATGGCTACACCTTC.

The V call is TRBV6-6, the J call TRBJ1-1; possible D gene TRBD1, 5 bases. V gave up 7 bases and J gave up 2 bases, with 14 bases separating them. The CDR3 covers 14 residues. Germline V CDR1 and CDR2: MNHNY, SVGAGI (reference sequence). CDR3 bases: TGTGCCAGCACCCTATCCGGGGGAAACACTGAAGCTTTCTTT. Protein: CASTLSGGNTEAFF.

The chain is built from TRBV6-1 and TRBJ2-2; 7 nucleotides match TRBD1. The germline CDR1 and CDR2 sequences are MNHNS and SASEGT. V shed 2 bases, J shed 5 bases, and the junction held 8 bases outside the gene matches. The CDR3 has 16 amino acids. In DNA form, the CDR3 reads TGTGCCAGCAGTGAACGGCAGGGGGAGTTGACCGGGGAGCTGTTTTTT. It encodes CASSERQGELTGELFF.

This clone was picked up one time. The V and J genes are TRBV15 and TRBJ1-2; 9 bases line up with TRBD1. This CDR3 is 14 amino acids long. CDR1 and CDR2 (germline): LNHNV, YYDKDF (reference sequence). V lost 5 bases and J lost 3; bases outside the gene matches: 4. Here the CDR3 DNA reads TGTGCCACCAGCGGGGGACAGGGCTACTATGGCTACACCTTC. Amino acid sequence: CATSGGQGYYGYTF.

This clone was found once. This sequence joins TRBV5-1 and TRBJ2-3, with 9 bases aligning to TRBD2. The germline V gene has CDR1 SGHRS and CDR2 YFSETQ. CDR3 length: 15 amino acids. V was pared by 1 base and J by 6 bases, with 6 bases of the junction left unmatched. The CDR3 here is CASSLRGGAEDTQYF. CDR3 coding DNA: TGCGCCAGCAGCTTGCGCGGGGGGGCCGAGGATACGCAGTATTTT.

The chain recombines TRBV7-9 with TRBJ2-1; 8 positions match TRBD1. Trimming removed 5 bases from V and 8 bases from J; junction bases left unmatched: 5. The CDR3 length is 13 residues. From germline, CDR1 is SEHNR and CDR2 FQNEAQ (reference sequence). The CDR3 sequence is CASSKQGVDEQFF. CDR3 in DNA: TGTGCCAGCAGCAAACAGGGGGTCGATGAGCAGTTCTTC.

The V call is TRBV28, the J call TRBJ1-2; D is unclear. V gave up 4 bases and J gave up 4 bases, with 4 bases separating them. Per germline, CDR1 MDHEN and CDR2 SYDVKM. The CDR3 is made up of 11 amino acids. CDR3 sequence: CASSSAYGYTF. DNA of the CDR3: TGTGCCAGCAGTTCTGCCTATGGCTACACCTTC.

This chain uses TRBV28 with TRBJ1-5, with D perhaps matching TRBD1 (6 bases). The CDR3 is 18 amino acids. The V end was cut by 8 bases, the J end by 0 bases, with 23 bases between. The germline gives CDR1 MDHEN, CDR2 SYDVKM. CDR3 sequence reads: CASLGIRGGGYSNQPQHF. The CDR3 nucleotides are TGTGCCAGCCTTGGGATTAGAGGGGGAGGGTATAGCAATCAGCCCCAGCATTTT.

A single count supports this clone. The chain combines TRBV11-2 with TRBJ2-3, with 12 positions matching TRBD2. Germline values: CDR1 SGHAT, CDR2 FQNNGV. The CDR3 length is 15 residues. Trimming took 4 bases from V and 3 from J; bases not matched to a gene: 2. Here the CDR3 reads CASSSGLAGTDTQYF. The CDR3 bases are TGTGCCAGCAGCTCCGGACTAGCGGGGACAGATACGCAGTATTTT.